This entry is about one T cell receptor beta chain. What it binds is unknown. Germline assignment: CDR1 MNHEY and CDR2 SMNVEV (reference sequence). The length of the CDR3 is 15 residues. V lost 0 bases and J 6 bases, leaving 13 bases between the germline ends. This sample is part of a study of graft-versus-host responses after intestinal transplantation. Data came from immunoSEQ multiplex PCR; TCRdb stores just in-frame clones and leaves some out. The sample shows over 90,000 clones, approximately 93% of them seen only once. The receptor was isolated from a human donor who received an intestinal transplant. The chain combines TRBV27 with TRBJ2-3; no clear D gene. Sequenced here: unstimulated CD8+ T cells sorted from spleen or lymph node cells, sampled before intestinal transplant. The CDR3 is CASSLSTGPADTQYF. As DNA, the CDR3 is TGTGCCAGCAGTTTATCGACGGGCCCCGCGGATACGCAGTATTTT.